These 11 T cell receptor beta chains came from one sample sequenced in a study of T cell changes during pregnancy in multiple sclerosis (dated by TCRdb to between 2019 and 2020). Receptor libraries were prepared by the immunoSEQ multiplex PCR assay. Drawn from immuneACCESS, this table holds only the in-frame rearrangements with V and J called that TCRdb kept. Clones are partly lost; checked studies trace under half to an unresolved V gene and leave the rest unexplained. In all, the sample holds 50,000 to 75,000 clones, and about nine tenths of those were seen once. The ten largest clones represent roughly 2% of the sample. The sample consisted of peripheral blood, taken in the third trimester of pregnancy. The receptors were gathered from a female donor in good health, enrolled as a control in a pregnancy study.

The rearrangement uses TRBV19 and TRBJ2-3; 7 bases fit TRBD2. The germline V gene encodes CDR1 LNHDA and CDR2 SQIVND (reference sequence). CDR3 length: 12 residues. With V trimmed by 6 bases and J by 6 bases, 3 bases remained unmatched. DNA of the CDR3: TGTGCCAGTAGGCTTAGCGGGGATACGCAGTATTTT. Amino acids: CASRLSGDTQYF.

The DNA of the CDR3 is TGTGCCACCAGCAGTTCTAGACTAGTAGGAGAGACCCAGTACTTC. This sequence encodes CATSSSRLVGETQYF. The V call is TRBV15, the J call TRBJ2-5, with D possibly matching TRBD2 (6 bases). Trimming removed 3 bases at V and 4 bases at J, with 15 bases between. The CDR3 runs to 15 residues. Germline V gives CDR1 LNHNV, CDR2 YYDKDF (reference sequence).

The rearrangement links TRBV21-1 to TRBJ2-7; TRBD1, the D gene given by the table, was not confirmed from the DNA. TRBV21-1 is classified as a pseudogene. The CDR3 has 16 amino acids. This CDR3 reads CASSKVGGTGRHEQYF. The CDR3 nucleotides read TGTGCCAGCAGCAAAGTGGGAGGGACAGGGAGGCACGAGCAGTACTTC.

This CDR3 is CASRDSYGYTF. DNA for the CDR3: TGTGCCAGCAGGGACAGTTATGGCTACACCTTC. This rearrangement joins TRBV27 to TRBJ1-2, with D perhaps TRBD1 (6 bases). CDR1 is MNHEY, CDR2 SMNVEV, per germline (reference sequence). V shed 6 bases and J shed 5 bases, with 7 bases lying between them. This CDR3 has 11 amino acids.

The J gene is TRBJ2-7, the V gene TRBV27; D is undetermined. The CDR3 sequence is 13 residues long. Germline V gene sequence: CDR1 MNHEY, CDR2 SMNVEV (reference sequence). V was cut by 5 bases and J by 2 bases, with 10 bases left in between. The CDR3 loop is CASSPGITYEQYF. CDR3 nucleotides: TGTGCCAGCAGTCCCGGTATTACCTACGAGCAGTACTTC.

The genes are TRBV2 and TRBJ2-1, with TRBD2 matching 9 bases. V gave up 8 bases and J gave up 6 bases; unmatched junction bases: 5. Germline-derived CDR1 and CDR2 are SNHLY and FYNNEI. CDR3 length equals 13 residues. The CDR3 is CASWGLAPNEQFF. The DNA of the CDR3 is TGTGCCAGCTGGGGACTAGCCCCCAATGAGCAGTTCTTC.

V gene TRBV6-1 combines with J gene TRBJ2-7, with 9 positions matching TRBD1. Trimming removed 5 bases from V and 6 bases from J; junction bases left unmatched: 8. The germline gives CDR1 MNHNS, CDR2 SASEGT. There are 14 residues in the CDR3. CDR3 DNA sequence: TGTGCCAGCAGTCTCCGGGACAGGGCCCTCGAGCAGTACTTC. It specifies CASSLRDRALEQYF.

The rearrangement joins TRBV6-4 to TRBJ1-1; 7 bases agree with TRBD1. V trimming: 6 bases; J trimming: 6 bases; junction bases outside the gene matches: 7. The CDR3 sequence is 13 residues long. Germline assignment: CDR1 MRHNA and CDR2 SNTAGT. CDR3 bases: TGTGCCAGCAGAATACAGGGGTCGGCTGAAGCTTTCTTT. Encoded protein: CASRIQGSAEAFF.

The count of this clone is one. The CDR3: CASSLTVNQPQHF. DNA for the CDR3: TGTGCCAGCAGCCTAACGGTAAATCAGCCCCAGCATTTT. The chain links TRBV11-1 to TRBJ1-5; no clear D gene. The V gene lost 5 bases and the J gene lost 4 bases, with 9 bases spanning the gap. This CDR3 is built from 13 residues. Germline-derived CDR1 and CDR2 are SGHAT and FQDESV (reference sequence).

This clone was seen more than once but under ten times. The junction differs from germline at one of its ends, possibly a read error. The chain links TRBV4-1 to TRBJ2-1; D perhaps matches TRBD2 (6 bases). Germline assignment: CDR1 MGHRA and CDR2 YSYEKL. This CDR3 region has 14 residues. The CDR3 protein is CASSQDIPTDRGVF. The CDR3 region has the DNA TGCGCCAGCAGCCAAGATATTCCCACCGACCGCGGGGTCTTC.

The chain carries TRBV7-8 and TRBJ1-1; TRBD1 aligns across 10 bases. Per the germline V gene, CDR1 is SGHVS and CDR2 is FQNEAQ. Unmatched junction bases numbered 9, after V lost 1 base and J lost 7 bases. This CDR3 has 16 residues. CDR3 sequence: CASSLGQGASWGEAFF. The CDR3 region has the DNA TGTGCCAGCAGCTTAGGACAGGGGGCCAGTTGGGGTGAAGCTTTCTTT.